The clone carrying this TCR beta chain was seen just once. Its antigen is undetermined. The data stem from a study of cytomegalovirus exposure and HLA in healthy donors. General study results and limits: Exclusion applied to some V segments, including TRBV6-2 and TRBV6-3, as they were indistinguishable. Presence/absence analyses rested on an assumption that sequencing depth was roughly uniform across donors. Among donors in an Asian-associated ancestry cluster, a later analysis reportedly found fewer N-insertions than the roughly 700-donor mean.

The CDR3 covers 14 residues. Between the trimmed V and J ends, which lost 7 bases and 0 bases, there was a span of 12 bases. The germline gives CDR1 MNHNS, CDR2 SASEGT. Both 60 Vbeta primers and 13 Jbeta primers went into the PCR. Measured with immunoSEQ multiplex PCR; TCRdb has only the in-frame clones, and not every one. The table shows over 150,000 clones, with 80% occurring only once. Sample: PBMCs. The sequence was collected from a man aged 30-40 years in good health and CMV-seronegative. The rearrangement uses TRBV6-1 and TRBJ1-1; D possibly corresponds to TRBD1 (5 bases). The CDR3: CASTVGVVNTEAFF. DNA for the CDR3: TGTGCCAGCACGGTAGGGGTCGTGAACACTGAAGCTTTCTTT.